Below, 14 T cell receptor beta chains from the same sample are listed, as sequenced in a study of blood T cell repertoires in COVID-19. Libraries were prepared by immunoSEQ multiplex PCR; TCRdb keeps only in-frame clonotypes and omits some of them. The table shows a few hundred thousand clones, with roughly 87% occurring only once. Sequences were obtained from PBMCs or T cells enriched from blood (not recorded which). All receptors derive from a woman in her twenties or thirties who had recovered from COVID-19.

The V and J genes are TRBV9 and TRBJ1-2; 7 positions match TRBD1. The CDR3 runs 18 residues. Germline V CDR1 and CDR2: SGDLS, YYNGEE. The junction had 15 bases not matched to a gene; V was cut back by 1 base and J by 3 bases. The CDR3 reads CASSVTRSIGQADYGYTF. As DNA, the CDR3 is TGTGCCAGCAGCGTAACCCGTAGCATCGGACAGGCGGACTATGGCTACACCTTC.

CDR3 amino acids: CASSAGDRVAEKLFF. For the CDR3, the DNA is TGTGCCAGCAGCGCCGGGGACAGGGTGGCCGAAAAACTGTTTTTT. The rearrangement uses TRBV9 and TRBJ1-4; 9 bases align to TRBD1. The CDR3 is made up of 15 amino acids. CDR1 and CDR2 (germline): SGDLS, YYNGEE. V lost 3 bases to trimming and J lost 8 bases; unmatched junction nucleotides: 8.

The V call is TRBV29-1, the J call TRBJ1-5; 7 bases map to TRBD1. The CDR3 runs 13 residues. Losses at the gene ends were 6 bases for V and 6 bases for J; bases not matched to a gene: 8. CDR1 is SQVTM, CDR2 ANQGSEA, per germline. The CDR3 spells CSVDTGVGQPQHF. In DNA, the CDR3 is TGCAGCGTAGATACAGGGGTGGGTCAGCCCCAGCATTTT.

The chain carries TRBV3-1 (or the pseudogene TRBV3-2) and TRBJ1-2; D perhaps matches TRBD1 (6 bases). Germline V gives CDR1 LGHDT, CDR2 YNNKEL (reference sequence). There are 15 residues in the CDR3. V lost 4 bases and J 5 bases, leaving 17 bases between the germline ends. As DNA, the CDR3 is TGTGCCAGCAGCCGCAGGGGCGAGCTAGGGTATGGCTACACCTTC. As protein: CASSRRGELGYGYTF.

The rearrangement links TRBV5-8 to TRBJ1-2; D ambiguous. Deletions cut 0 bases from V and 4 bases from J, with 10 bases between. Germline V gives CDR1 SGHTS, CDR2 YDEGEE. This CDR3 has 14 amino acids. CDR3 coding DNA: TGTGCCAGCAGCTTGGCGGCAGGACTCTATGGCTACACCTTC. It codes for CASSLAAGLYGYTF.

The chain joins TRBV19 to TRBJ1-1, with 8 bases identical to TRBD1. J was trimmed by 3 bases and V by 5 bases; bases with no gene match: 8. Germline CDR1 is LNHDA and CDR2 is SQIVND (reference sequence). The CDR3 sequence is 15 residues long. CDR3 loop: CASSRLPGQDTEAFF. The CDR3 nucleotides read TGTGCCAGTAGTCGACTACCGGGACAGGACACTGAAGCTTTCTTT.

This chain's CDR3 is CASSVEDRGSDTQYF. In DNA form, the CDR3 reads TGTGCCAGCAGCGTAGAGGACAGGGGATCAGATACGCAGTATTTT. The chain is built from TRBV9 and TRBJ2-3; TRBD1 matches at 9 bases. Unmatched junction bases numbered 3, after V lost 0 bases and J lost 4 bases. The CDR3 extends over 15 amino acids. Germline-derived CDR1 and CDR2 are SGDLS and YYNGEE.

This chain uses TRBV3-1 (or the pseudogene TRBV3-2) with TRBJ2-5, with TRBD1 matching over 9 bases. The CDR3 has 17 residues. Looked up from germline, CDR1 is LGHDT and CDR2 is YNNKEL (reference sequence). V was clipped by 2 bases and J by 1 base; unmatched bases: 8. The DNA of the CDR3 is TGTGCCAGCAGCCAAATCCGGGACAGGGTTTTCCAAGAGACCCAGTACTTC. Amino acid sequence: CASSQIRDRVFQETQYF.

The V call is TRBV2, the J call TRBJ1-5; no reliable D call. Trimming left V 1 base short and J 3 bases short, with 7 bases between. CDR3 length equals 14 residues. Germline assignment: CDR1 SNHLY and CDR2 FYNNEI. CDR3 nucleotide sequence: TGTGCCAGCAGTGAAGTTCGGTCCAATCAGCCCCAGCATTTT. This codes for CASSEVRSNQPQHF.

The chain is built from TRBV19 and TRBJ1-5; D might be TRBD1 (6 bases). The V gene's germline CDR1 is LNHDA and CDR2 SQIVND (reference sequence). Trimming took off 3 bases at V and 0 bases at J, with 15 bases between the two ends. This CDR3 is built from 17 residues. The CDR3 sequence is CASSIRRQGISNQPQHF. DNA of the CDR3: TGTGCCAGTAGTATTCGCCGCCAGGGGATTAGCAATCAGCCCCAGCATTTT. The full variable domain, completed using reference TRBV19 and TRBJ1-5, is DGGITQSPKYLFRKEGQNVTLSCEQNLNHDAMYWYRQDPGQGLRLIYYSQIVNDFQKGDIAEGYSVSREKKESFPLTVTSAQKNPTAFYLCASSIRRQGISNQPQHFGDGTRLSIL.

The chain has TRBV27 and TRBJ2-7, with 10 bases matching TRBD2. V dropped 6 bases and J dropped 3; count of bases not matched to a gene: 8. The CDR3 length is 15 residues. Germline CDR1 is MNHEY and CDR2 is SMNVEV (reference sequence). The CDR3: CASRPSGGLVYEQYF. The CDR3 DNA sequence: TGTGCCAGCAGACCTAGCGGGGGCCTTGTCTACGAGCAGTACTTC.

J is TRBJ2-3 and V is TRBV6-5; TRBD1 matches at 9 bases. Germline-derived CDR1 and CDR2 are MNHEY and SVGAGI. V gave up 6 bases and J gave up 5 bases; unmatched junction bases: 9. CDR3 length: 15 residues. Here the CDR3 reads CASSTTGTGRDTQYF. The CDR3 coding sequence is TGTGCCAGCAGCACGACCGGGACAGGGAGAGATACGCAGTATTTT.

V gene TRBV3-1 (or the pseudogene TRBV3-2) combines with J gene TRBJ2-2, with 10 bases identical to TRBD2. This CDR3 region has 15 residues. V lost 4 bases, J lost 4 bases, and 3 bases stayed unmatched. Germline assignment: CDR1 LGHDT and CDR2 YNNKEL (reference sequence). This CDR3 is CASSRSGGSTGELFF. The CDR3 DNA reads TGTGCCAGCAGCCGTAGCGGGGGGTCCACCGGGGAGCTGTTTTTT.

This chain joins TRBV27 and TRBJ2-2, with TRBD2 matching 7 bases. This CDR3 comprises 16 residues. V dropped 1 base and J dropped 0; count of bases not matched to a gene: 2. Germline CDR1 and CDR2: MNHEY and SMNVEV (reference sequence). In nucleotides, the CDR3 is TGTGCCAGCAGTTTATGGGGGGGGGCGAACACCGGGGAGCTGTTTTTT. As protein: CASSLWGGANTGELFF.